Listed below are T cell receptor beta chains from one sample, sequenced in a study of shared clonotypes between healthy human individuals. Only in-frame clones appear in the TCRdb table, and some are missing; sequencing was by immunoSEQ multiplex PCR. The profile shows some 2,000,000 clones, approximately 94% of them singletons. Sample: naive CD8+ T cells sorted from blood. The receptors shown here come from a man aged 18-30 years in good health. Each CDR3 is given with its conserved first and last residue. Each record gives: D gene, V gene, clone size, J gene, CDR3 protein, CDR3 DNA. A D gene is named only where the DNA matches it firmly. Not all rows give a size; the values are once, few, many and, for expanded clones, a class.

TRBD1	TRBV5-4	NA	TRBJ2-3	CASSLDAGTGITDTQYF	TGTGCCAGCAGCTTGGATGCCGGGACAGGGATAACAGATACGCAGTATTTT
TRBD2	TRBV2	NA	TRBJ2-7	CASSEFGGTSGRYPTYEQYF	TGTGCCAGCAGTGAATTTGGCGGGACTAGCGGTCGTTATCCCACCTACGAGCAGTACTTC
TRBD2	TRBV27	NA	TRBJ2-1	CASSLGLAGGWNEQFF	TGTGCCAGCAGTCTGGGACTAGCGGGGGGGTGGAATGAGCAGTTCTTC
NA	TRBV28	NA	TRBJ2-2	CASSLQLYGELFF	TGTGCCAGCAGTTTACAGTTGTACGGGGAGCTGTTTTTT
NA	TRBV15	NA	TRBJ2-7	CATSSYRALAGEQYF	TGTGCCACCAGCTCATACAGGGCTCTAGCTGGCGAGCAGTACTTC
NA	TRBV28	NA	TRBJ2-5	CASTRTDSQETQYF	TGTGCCAGCACCCGGACAGATTCCCAAGAGACCCAGTACTTC
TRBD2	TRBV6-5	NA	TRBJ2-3	CASLALAGSTDTQYF	TGTGCCAGCCTGGCTTTAGCGGGGAGCACAGATACGCAGTATTTT
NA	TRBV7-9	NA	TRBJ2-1	CASSLERGMDNEQFF	TGTGCCAGCAGCTTAGAAAGGGGAATGGACAATGAGCAGTTCTTC
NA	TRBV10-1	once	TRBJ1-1	CASSEYGSEAFF	TGCGCCAGCAGTGAGTATGGGTCTGAAGCTTTCTTT
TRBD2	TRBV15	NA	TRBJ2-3	CATWSGTLGTDTQYF	TGTGCCACCTGGAGCGGGACGCTAGGCACAGATACGCAGTATTTT
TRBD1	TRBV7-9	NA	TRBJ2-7	CASSLTNRGIYEQYF	TGTGCCAGCAGCTTAACGAACAGGGGGATCTACGAGCAGTACTTC
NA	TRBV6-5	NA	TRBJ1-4	CASSFEAMGEKLFF	TGTGCCAGCAGTTTCGAGGCGATGGGTGAAAAACTGTTTTTT
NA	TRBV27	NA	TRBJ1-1	CASGRSDTEAFF	TGTGCCAGCGGGCGGTCGGACACTGAAGCTTTCTTT
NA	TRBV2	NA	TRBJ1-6	CASSGEQGPDNSPLHF	TGTGCCAGCAGTGGCGAACAGGGACCGGATAATTCACCCCTCCACTTT
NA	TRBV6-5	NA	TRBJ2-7	CASSSVGGASEQYF	TGTGCCAGCAGTTCCGTAGGGGGGGCAAGCGAGCAGTACTTC
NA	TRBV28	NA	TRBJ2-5	CASSLLGGETQYF	TGTGCCAGCAGTTTATTGGGGGGAGAGACCCAGTACTTC
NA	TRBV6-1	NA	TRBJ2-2	CASGGGELFF	TGTGCCAGCGGGGGCGGGGAGCTGTTTTTT
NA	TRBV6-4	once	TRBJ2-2	CASSYLGVTGELFF	TGTGCCAGCAGTTACCTAGGGGTCACCGGGGAGCTGTTTTTT
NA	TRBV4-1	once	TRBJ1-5	CASSQDVSLGDQPQHF	TGCGCCAGCAGCCAAGATGTCTCCTTGGGGGATCAGCCCCAGCATTTT
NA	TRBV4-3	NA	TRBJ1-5	CASSRVLDSNQPQHF	TGCGCCAGCAGCCGTGTGTTAGATAGCAATCAGCCCCAGCATTTT
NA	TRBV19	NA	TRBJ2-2	CASSSTAGLSGTGELFF	TGTGCCAGTAGTTCGACCGCAGGGCTGTCGGGCACCGGGGAGCTGTTTTTT
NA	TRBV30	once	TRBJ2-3	CAWSGGGASGWDTQYF	TGTGCCTGGAGTGGTGGAGGTGCTAGTGGTTGGGATACGCAGTATTTT
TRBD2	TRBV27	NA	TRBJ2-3	CASTRFSGSRDTQYF	TGTGCCAGCACCAGATTTAGCGGGTCTAGAGATACGCAGTATTTT
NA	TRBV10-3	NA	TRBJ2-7	CASRDLSSEQYF	TGTGCCAGTCGGGACTTATCAAGCGAGCAGTACTTC
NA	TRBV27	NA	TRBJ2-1	CASSLTADEQFF	TGTGCCAGCAGTTTAACGGCAGATGAGCAGTTCTTC
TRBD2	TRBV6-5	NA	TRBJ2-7	CASSYSQASGTHEQYF	TGTGCCAGCAGTTACTCGCAGGCTAGCGGGACCCACGAGCAGTACTTC
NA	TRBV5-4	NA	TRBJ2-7	CASSLGVGDYEQYF	TGTGCCAGCAGCTTGGGAGTAGGGGACTACGAGCAGTACTTC
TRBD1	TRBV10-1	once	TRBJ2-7	CASSPGQGPYEQYF	TGCGCCAGCAGCCCGGGACAGGGCCCCTACGAGCAGTACTTC